The present entry profiles one T cell receptor beta chain with its context. Its antigen remains unidentified. A sample-barcoded 5' primer and a J-beta primer mix were used in a second PCR of about 6 to 12 cycles. TCRdb processed the 5' RACE reads anew with MiXCR; each CDR3 protein has one entry. Of about 320,000 distinct CDR3 sequences in the sample, roughly 29% are singletons; the top ten hold approximately 30%. The data derive from a study of blood T cells in healthy people across ages. About the study: Using template switching, researchers captured about one barcoded beta molecule for each two T cells.

Ranging in age from roughly 6 to 95, the donors were healthy Caucasian individuals from Russia. Study-wide points: More naive CD4+ cells and higher diversity were found in long-lived than in aged donors. Estimates drawn from one million T cells were deemed to understate diversity.

Sequences were obtained from blood. The receptor was isolated from an older woman in good health.

Here the CDR3 DNA reads TGTGCCACCTCGATGCAAGGGGGCCGAGAAAAACTGTTTTTT. Protein product: CATSMQGGREKLFF. The rearrangement links TRBV15 to TRBJ1-4, with TRBD1 identical over 7 bases. J was trimmed by 8 bases and V by 8 bases; bases with no gene match: 11. Per the germline V gene, CDR1 is LNHNV and CDR2 is YYDKDF (reference sequence). The CDR3 is made up of 14 amino acids. The full variable domain, completed using reference TRBV15 and TRBJ1-4, is DAMVIQNPRYQVTQFGKPVTLSCSQTLNHNVMYWYQQKSSQAPKLLFHYYDKDFNNEADTPDNFQSRRPNTSFCFLDIRSPGLGDTAMYLCATSMQGGREKLFFGSGTQLSVL.